This TCR beta chain was profiled in a study of spatial heterogeneity in lung cancer. Study overall: The mean occurrence of each unique TCR and UMI combination in raw reads exceeded eight.

TCR cDNA molecules were tagged individually, and each one carried a unique molecular identifier. TCRdb passed the 5' RACE reads through MiXCR, listing each CDR3 protein once. The sample has about 95,000 distinct CDR3 sequences, about 9.4% seen once. This CDR3 region has 16 residues. The junction had 3 bases not matched to a gene; V was cut back by 6 bases and J by 1 base. A remark on this clonotype: Its antigen is currently unknown.

As for time point: sample taken at primary tumor resection. Whole RNA from tumor, nontumor lung or frozen PBMC was sequenced unsorted. General study findings and limits: TCRs found ubiquitously expanded in tumor appeared in blood more at resection than at follow-up.

This chain uses TRBV12-3 or TRBV12-4 with TRBJ2-2, with 12 positions matching TRBD2. The clonotype originates from a male donor with early-stage non-small cell lung cancer. The sequencing here drew on PBMCs, taken at surgery. The CDR3 protein is CASRTSGSWNTGELFF. CDR3 sequence (DNA): TGTGCCAGCAGGACTAGCGGGAGTTGGAACACCGGGGAGCTGTTTTTT.